This T cell receptor delta chain appears in the sequencing data of a study of γδ T cells in repeated Plasmodium falciparum infection. Study-wide context: The natural-infection arm compared Malian children under seasonal malaria with matched Australian children. Four controlled malaria infections with P. falciparum NF54 spanned roughly 97 weeks.

Bulk repertoires came from Vgamma9/Vdelta2+ or Vdelta2-negative gammadelta T cells flow-sorted from PBMC. The CDR3 totals 24 residues. In germline, CDR1 is TSWWSYY, CDR2 QGS. TCRdb re-called the multiplex PCR reads via CATT. This sample has roughly 50,000 delta-chain clones; around 1.6% occur once, and the top ten carry about 8.6%. On this clone: This clone may be a read error of a much larger clone one base away. At the DNA level, this CDR3 is encoded by other sequences in the same sample as well.

The V gene call reads TRDV1; no J gene was called; the table's TRDD3 call for D was not verified on the DNA. Sample: gamma-delta T cells from blood. This TCR was sampled from a pool of human donors (malaria-infected and uninfected, not separated). The CDR3 protein is CALGRSKIPAFLRGIGGGTDKLIF. The CDR3 nucleotides are TGTGCTCTTGGCCGATCAAAGATTCCTGCCTTCCTTCGGGGGATAGGAGGGGGCACCGATAAACTTATCTTT.